Listed below are T cell receptor beta chains from one sample, sequenced in a study of PD-1 blockade in classical Hodgkin lymphoma. Produced via immunoSEQ multiplex PCR; TCRdb's table is partial and in-frame only. The top ten clones hold approximately 4.1% of a sample with some 13,000 clones, about 81% of them seen once. This specimen was peripheral blood mononuclear cells (PBMCs), taken at baseline. These receptors originate from a human donor with classical Hodgkin lymphoma. CDR3s include the opening cysteine and the closing phenylalanine or tryptophan. D genes are given only for firm matches. Clone size appears in some rows only: once, few, many, or a class for an expanded clone.

TRBV7-2	.	TRBJ2-5	TRBD2	CASSLVSSGQQETQYF	TGTGCCAGCAGCTTAGTCTCTAGCGGACAACAAGAGACCCAGTACTTC
TRBV5-4	.	TRBJ2-5	.	CASSRPGKQETQYF	TGTGCCAGCAGCCGGCCAGGGAAACAAGAGACCCAGTACTTC
TRBV4-3	.	TRBJ2-2	.	CASSQLSFTGELFF	TGCGCCAGCAGCCAACTTAGTTTTACGGGGGAGCTGTTTTTT
TRBV5-1	.	TRBJ1-1	.	CASGGLGTGQNTEAFF	TGCGCCAGTGGTGGGTTAGGAACAGGGCAGAACACTGAAGCTTTCTTT
TRBV5-1	.	TRBJ1-2	.	CASSLAVARTGGYTF	TGCGCCAGCAGCTTGGCCGTAGCGCGGACCGGTGGCTACACCTTC
TRBV6-5	.	TRBJ1-3	.	CASSYSDTGNTIYF	TGTGCCAGCAGTTACTCAGACACTGGAAACACCATATATTTT
TRBV11-2	few	TRBJ1-1	.	CASSLRTIEAFF	TGTGCCAGCAGCTTAAGGACAATTGAAGCTTTCTTT
TRBV28	.	TRBJ1-1	TRBD1	CASSLFSGTGNTEAFF	TGTGCCAGCAGTTTATTTTCCGGGACAGGCAACACTGAAGCTTTCTTT
TRBV7-9	.	TRBJ2-7	.	CASSEGGSEGYEQYF	TGTGCCAGCAGTGAGGGGGGTTCCGAGGGCTACGAGCAGTACTTC
TRBV6-1	.	TRBJ2-5	TRBD1	CATTGQGARETQYF	TGTGCCACCACGGGACAGGGGGCGAGGGAGACCCAGTACTTC
TRBV28	.	TRBJ1-2	.	CASSLGTEALYGYTF	TGTGCCAGCAGTTTAGGGACGGAAGCTCTCTATGGCTACACCTTC
TRBV9	.	TRBJ2-7	.	CASSVGVGNYEQYF	TGTGCCAGCAGCGTAGGGGTAGGGAACTACGAGCAGTACTTC
TRBV5-1	.	TRBJ1-5	.	CASSLYAGDQPQHF	TGCGCCAGCAGCTTGTATGCAGGGGATCAGCCCCAGCATTTT
TRBV9	once	TRBJ2-1	TRBD2	CASSARDSGTSGRAHNEQFF	TGTGCCAGCAGCGCACGGGACAGCGGGACTAGCGGGAGGGCCCACAATGAGCAGTTCTTC
TRBV11-2	.	TRBJ2-2	.	CASSWRIDTGELFF	TGTGCCAGCAGCTGGAGGATTGACACCGGGGAGCTGTTTTTT
TRBV6-5	.	TRBJ1-2	.	CASSYSVRYPSLYTF	TGTGCCAGCAGTTACTCCGTCAGGTATCCCTCGCTTTACACCTTC
TRBV4-3	.	TRBJ2-3	TRBD1	CASSQGDRVSTQYF	TGCGCCAGCAGCCAAGGGGACAGGGTTAGTACGCAGTATTTT
TRBV6-5	.	TRBJ1-6	.	CASSSSYNSPLHF	TGTGCCAGCAGTTCCAGCTATAATTCACCCCTCCACTTT
TRBV2	.	TRBJ1-5	TRBD1	CASDGAGGQPQHF	TGTGCCAGCGATGGGGCAGGGGGTCAGCCCCAGCATTTT
TRBV19	once	TRBJ2-5	.	CASTLDKPGVEETQYF	TGTGCCAGTACCCTAGACAAGCCGGGAGTTGAAGAGACCCAGTACTTC
TRBV28	.	TRBJ2-4	.	CASSFGNADGGIQYF	TGTGCCAGCAGTTTCGGGAATGCGGACGGTGGCATTCAGTACTTC
TRBV14	.	TRBJ2-1	TRBD2	CASSQDLRLAGYNEQFF	TGTGCCAGCAGCCAAGACCTAAGACTAGCGGGTTACAATGAGCAGTTCTTC
TRBV18	few	TRBJ1-1	.	CASSPPITETENTEAFF	TGTGCCAGCTCACCACCGATTACGGAGACTGAGAACACTGAAGCTTTCTTT
TRBV10-3	once	TRBJ2-5	TRBD2	CAISESGTSGKETQYF	TGTGCCATCAGTGAGTCGGGGACTAGCGGAAAAGAGACCCAGTACTTC
TRBV7-2	.	TRBJ2-5	TRBD2	CASSRPLAGGPETQYF	TGTGCCAGCAGCCGACCGTTAGCGGGGGGGCCTGAGACCCAGTACTTC
TRBV5-1	.	TRBJ2-7	TRBD1	CASSLTGGVDEQYF	TGCGCCAGCAGCTTGACAGGGGGAGTCGACGAGCAGTACTTC
TRBV5-8	.	TRBJ2-5	.	CASRREPPYQETQYF	TGTGCCAGCAGGAGAGAACCGCCGTACCAAGAGACCCAGTACTTC
TRBV28	.	TRBJ1-1	.	CASSLSVGLVTEAFF	TGTGCCAGCAGTTTATCGGTAGGGCTGGTCACTGAAGCTTTCTTT
TRBV5-6	.	TRBJ2-7	TRBD1	CASSWWTGPEQYF	TGTGCCAGCAGCTGGTGGACAGGGCCAGAGCAGTACTTC
TRBV5-5	once	TRBJ1-5	.	CASSLRSDNQPQHF	TGTGCCAGCAGCTTGAGGAGCGACAATCAGCCCCAGCATTTT
TRBV19	.	TRBJ1-1	.	CASSMEGDTEAFF	TGTGCCAGTAGTATGGAGGGAGACACTGAAGCTTTCTTT
TRBV4-2	once	TRBJ1-1	.	CASSQDFREIF	TGTGCCAGCAGCCAAGATTTCAGAGAAATCTTT
TRBV9	.	TRBJ2-3	TRBD2	CASSGSGRGADTQYF	TGTGCCAGCAGCGGTAGCGGGAGGGGCGCAGATACGCAGTATTTT
TRBV5-1	.	TRBJ1-4	TRBD1	CASSLESGGREKLFF	TGCGCCAGCAGCTTGGAGTCAGGGGGTCGAGAAAAACTGTTTTTT
TRBV5-1	.	TRBJ2-7	TRBD2	CASSIGLAVPYEQYF	TGCGCCAGCAGCATCGGACTAGCGGTCCCCTACGAGCAGTACTTC
TRBV28	few	TRBJ2-1	TRBD1	CASSFRTGGSWGSYNEQFF	TGTGCCAGCAGTTTCAGGACAGGGGGCTCTTGGGGCTCCTACAATGAGCAGTTCTTC
TRBV7-2	few	TRBJ2-7	.	CASSLAWRPYEQYF	TGTGCCAGCAGCTTAGCGTGGCGGCCCTACGAGCAGTACTTC
TRBV9	.	TRBJ2-5	.	CASSVTGSGIQETQYF	TGTGCCAGCAGCGTAACGGGGTCGGGGATCCAAGAGACCCAGTACTTC
TRBV18	.	TRBJ2-2	TRBD2	CASSPPGLAANFRLFF	TGTGCCAGCTCACCACCGGGACTAGCCGCTAATTTCAGGCTGTTTTTT
TRBV19	once	TRBJ2-1	TRBD1	CASSLGQGALNEQFF	TGTGCCAGTAGTCTCGGACAGGGGGCGTTGAATGAGCAGTTCTTC
TRBV5-8	.	TRBJ2-5	.	CASSLRGRETQYF	TGTGCCAGCAGCTTGCGAGGTCGGGAGACCCAGTACTTC
TRBV30	few	TRBJ2-7	TRBD1	CAWRRTGTLGEQYF	TGTGCCTGGAGGAGGACAGGGACCCTCGGCGAGCAGTACTTC
TRBV5-1	.	TRBJ2-7	TRBD2	CASSYPREGSYEQYF	TGCGCCAGCAGTTACCCGCGGGAGGGGTCCTACGAGCAGTACTTC
TRBV27	.	TRBJ2-3	.	CASSLQLGDTQYF	TGTGCCAGCAGTCTCCAGTTGGGAGATACGCAGTATTTT
TRBV7-8	.	TRBJ1-4	.	CASSGGPNEKLFF	TGTGCCAGCAGCGGCGGACCAAATGAAAAACTGTTTTTT
TRBV10-3	.	TRBJ2-2	.	CARRAGATGELFF	TGTGCCCGCCGGGCAGGGGCAACCGGGGAGCTGTTTTTT
TRBV5-4	.	TRBJ2-7	.	CASSLAGSYEQYF	TGTGCCAGCAGCTTGGCCGGTAGTTACGAGCAGTACTTC
TRBV15	.	TRBJ2-7	TRBD2	CATSRGLAGNEQYF	TGTGCCACCAGCAGAGGCCTAGCGGGGAACGAGCAGTACTTC
TRBV19	.	TRBJ2-1	.	CASSRKRGLSSYNEQFF	TGTGCCAGTAGTAGAAAAAGGGGTTTAAGCTCCTACAATGAGCAGTTCTTC
TRBV28	few	TRBJ2-1	.	CASSAYPYNEQFF	TGTGCCAGCAGTGCCTATCCATACAATGAGCAGTTCTTC
TRBV27	medium-sized	TRBJ1-5	TRBD1	CASSKQGYQPQHF	TGTGCCAGCAGCAAACAGGGGTACCAGCCCCAGCATTTT
TRBV11-1	.	TRBJ1-1	TRBD1	CASSFPGDREKAFF	TGTGCCAGCAGCTTCCCAGGGGACAGGGAAAAAGCTTTCTTT
TRBV28	.	TRBJ1-6	TRBD1	CASSLLGTGGWNSPLHF	TGTGCCAGCAGTTTACTCGGGACAGGGGGATGGAATTCACCCCTCCACTTT
TRBV15	few	TRBJ2-2	.	CATSRDRRGTNTGELFF	TGTGCCACCAGCAGAGATCGGAGGGGGACGAACACCGGGGAGCTGTTTTTT
TRBV15	.	TRBJ2-2	.	CATSRDRKLGQVWGTGELFF	TGTGCCACCAGCAGAGATAGGAAGTTGGGGCAGGTGTGGGGCACCGGGGAGCTGTTTTTT